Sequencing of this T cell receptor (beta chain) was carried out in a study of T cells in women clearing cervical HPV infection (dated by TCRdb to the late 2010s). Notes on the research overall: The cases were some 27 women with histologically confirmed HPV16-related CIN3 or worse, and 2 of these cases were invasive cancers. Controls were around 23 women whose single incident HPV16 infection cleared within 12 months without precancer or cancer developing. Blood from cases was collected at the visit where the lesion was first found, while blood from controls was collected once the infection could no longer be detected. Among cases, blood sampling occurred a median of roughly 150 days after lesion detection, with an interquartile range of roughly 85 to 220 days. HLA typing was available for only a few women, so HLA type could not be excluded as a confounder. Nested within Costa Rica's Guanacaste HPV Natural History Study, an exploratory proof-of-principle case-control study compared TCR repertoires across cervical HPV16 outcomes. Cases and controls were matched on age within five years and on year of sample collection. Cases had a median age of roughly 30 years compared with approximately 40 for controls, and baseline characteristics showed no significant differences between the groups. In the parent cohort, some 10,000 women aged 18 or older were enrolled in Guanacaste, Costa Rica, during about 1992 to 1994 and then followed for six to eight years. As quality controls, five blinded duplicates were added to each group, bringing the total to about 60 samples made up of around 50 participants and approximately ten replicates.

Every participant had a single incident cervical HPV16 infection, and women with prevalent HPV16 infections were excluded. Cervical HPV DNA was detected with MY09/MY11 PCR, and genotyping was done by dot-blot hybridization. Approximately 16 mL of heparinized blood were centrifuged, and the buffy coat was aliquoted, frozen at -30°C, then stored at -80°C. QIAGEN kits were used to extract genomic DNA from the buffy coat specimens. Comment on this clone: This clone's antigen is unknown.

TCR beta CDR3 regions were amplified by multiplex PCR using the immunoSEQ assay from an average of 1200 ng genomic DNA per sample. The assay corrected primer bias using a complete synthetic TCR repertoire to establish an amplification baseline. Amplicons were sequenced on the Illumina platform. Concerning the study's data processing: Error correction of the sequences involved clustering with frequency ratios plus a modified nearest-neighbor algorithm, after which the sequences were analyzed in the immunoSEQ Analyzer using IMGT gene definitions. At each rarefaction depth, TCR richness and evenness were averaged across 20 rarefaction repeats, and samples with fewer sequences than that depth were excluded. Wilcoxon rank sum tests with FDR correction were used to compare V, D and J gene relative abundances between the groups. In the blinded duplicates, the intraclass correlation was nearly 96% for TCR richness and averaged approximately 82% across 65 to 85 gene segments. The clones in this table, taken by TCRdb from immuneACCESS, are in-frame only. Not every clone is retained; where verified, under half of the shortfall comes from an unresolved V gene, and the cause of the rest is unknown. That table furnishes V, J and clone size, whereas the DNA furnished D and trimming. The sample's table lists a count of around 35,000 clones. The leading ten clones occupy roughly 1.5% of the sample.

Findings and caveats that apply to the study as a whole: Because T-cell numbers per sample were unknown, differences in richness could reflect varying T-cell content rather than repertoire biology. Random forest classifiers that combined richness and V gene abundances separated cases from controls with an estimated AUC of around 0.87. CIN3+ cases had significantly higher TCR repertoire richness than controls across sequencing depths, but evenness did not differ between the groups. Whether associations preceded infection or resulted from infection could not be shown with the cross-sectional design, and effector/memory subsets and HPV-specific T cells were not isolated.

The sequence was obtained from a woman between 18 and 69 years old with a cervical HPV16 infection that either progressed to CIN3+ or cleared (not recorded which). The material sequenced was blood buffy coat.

The CDR3 has the sequence CASSPGQNYGQYF. Incomplete CDR3 DNA: TGTGCCAGCTCACCAGGACAGAACTATGGT. The receptor chain draws on TRBV18 and TRBJ2-4; TRBD1 is possibly the D segment (6 matching bases). The read ends 3 residues early relative to the CDR3; the germline J gene fills the gap. Its CDR3 holds 13 amino acids, cysteine through phenylalanine. Of the CDR3's DNA, 30 bases were read; they are in frame from base 1. In the germline V gene, CDR1 corresponds to KGHSH and CDR2 to LQKENI. The full variable domain, with segments outside the CDR3 supplied by the reference TRBV18 and TRBJ2-4 proteins, appears as NAGVMQNPRHLVRRRGQEARLRCSPMKGHSHVYWYRQLPEEGLKFMVYLQKENIIDESGMPKERFSAEFPKEGPSILRIQQVVRGDSAAYFCASSPGQNYGQYFGAGTRLSVL.